This TCR beta chain is from a study of control samples from healthy donors and cancer patients. Sequencing was performed with immunoSEQ multiplex PCR; in TCRdb, only in-frame clones are kept and a portion is missing. This table holds around 110,000 clones, around 90% found once. This sequence was found in a woman aged 70-85 years in good health. The sample consisted of blood.

The CDR3 loop is CAISESGKGVANYGYTF. DNA of the CDR3: TGTGCCATCAGTGAGTCGGGGAAGGGGGTTGCCAACTATGGCTACACCTTC. V is TRBV10-3 and J is TRBJ1-2, with a possible D match to TRBD1 (6 bases). The germline gives CDR1 ENHRY, CDR2 SYGVKD. The CDR3 contains 17 residues. Trimming stripped 0 bases from V and 2 bases from J, with 16 bases between.